These 32 T cell receptor beta chains were all obtained from the same sample, sequenced in a study of T cell changes during pregnancy in multiple sclerosis. Method: immunoSEQ multiplex PCR; TCRdb's copy keeps in-frame clones and lacks some. The profile shows about 39,000 clones, 90% of them singletons. Sequenced material: CD4+ T cells from peripheral blood mononuclear cells, taken in the first trimester of pregnancy. These receptor sequences come from a female donor in good health, enrolled as a control in a pregnancy study.

The chain combines TRBV5-1 with TRBJ2-7; 7 nucleotides match TRBD1. CDR3 length: 15 residues. The germline V gene encodes CDR1 SGHRS and CDR2 YFSETQ. V lost 1 base to trimming and J lost 2 bases; unmatched junction nucleotides: 6. CDR3 region: CASSLSQGSPYEQYF. DNA for the CDR3: TGCGCCAGCAGCTTGTCACAGGGGTCCCCCTACGAGCAGTACTTC.

The chain joins TRBV19 to TRBJ1-5; 7 bases line up with TRBD1. The CDR3 runs 15 residues. Germline V gene lookup returns CDR1 LNHDA and CDR2 SQIVND (reference sequence). Trimming removed 6 bases from V and 0 bases from J; junction bases left unmatched: 5. CDR3 loop: CASSRQGNSNQPQHF. The DNA of the CDR3 is TGTGCCAGTAGCCGACAGGGAAATAGCAATCAGCCCCAGCATTTT.

The rearrangement uses TRBV29-1 and TRBJ2-5, with TRBD2 matching over 12 bases. Germline V gene data show CDR1 as SQVTM and CDR2 as ANQGSEA. The CDR3 runs 15 residues. V shed 7 bases and J 5 bases; nucleotides not matched to a gene: 11. The CDR3 region is CSANPLAGGRETQYF. CDR3 sequence (DNA): TGCAGCGCCAACCCCCTAGCGGGGGGGCGGGAGACCCAGTACTTC. The entire variable domain, with the rest obtained from reference TRBV29-1 and TRBJ2-5, is as follows: SAVISQKPSRDICQRGTSLTIQCQVDSQVTMMFWYRQQPGQSLTLIATANQGSEATYESGFVIDKFPISRPNLTFSTLTVSNMSPEDSSIYLCSANPLAGGRETQYFGPGTRLLVL.

V usage is TRBV29-1 and J usage is TRBJ2-7; the D gene is possibly TRBD2 (7 bases). Germline lookup yields CDR1 SQVTM and CDR2 ANQGSEA. This CDR3 contains 13 residues. The V end was cut by 4 bases, the J end by 6 bases, with 16 bases between. The CDR3 sequence is CSVVRGGAGEQYF. The CDR3 DNA follows: TGCAGCGTTGTAAGGGGGGGGGCCGGCGAGCAGTACTTC.

This clone has just a few counts. The chain joins TRBV9 to TRBJ2-7; 8 bases fit TRBD1. V trimming: 4 bases; J trimming: 5 bases; junction bases outside the gene matches: 8. The CDR3 is 14 residues long. Germline V CDR1 and CDR2: SGDLS, YYNGEE. CDR3 amino acids: CASSTRQGSNEQYF. For the CDR3, the DNA is TGTGCCAGCAGCACTCGACAGGGGTCTAACGAGCAGTACTTC. The entire variable domain, with the rest obtained from reference TRBV9 and TRBJ2-7, is as follows: DSGVTQTPKHLITATGQRVTLRCSPRSGDLSVYWYQQSLDQGLQFLIQYYNGEERAKGNILERFSAQQFPDLHSELNLSSLELGDSALYFCASSTRQGSNEQYFGPGTRLTVT.

This chain joins TRBV7-2 and TRBJ1-2, with TRBD1 matching 7 bases. With V trimmed by 5 bases and J by 4 bases, 10 bases remained unmatched. Germline lookup yields CDR1 SGHTA and CDR2 FQGNSA. This CDR3 contains 15 residues. CDR3 sequence (DNA): TGTGCCAGCAGCCGCAACCGGGACAGCCTCTATGGCTACACCTTC. Its protein product is CASSRNRDSLYGYTF. The variable domain in full, with the rest retrieved from reference TRBV7-2 and TRBJ1-2, is GAGVSQSPSNKVTEKGKDVELRCDPISGHTALYWYRQSLGQGLEFLIYFQGNSAPDKSGLPSDRFSAERTGGSVSTLTIQRTQQEDSAVYLCASSRNRDSLYGYTFGSGTRLTVV.

This clone was counted a single time. J is TRBJ1-2 and V is TRBV7-3; D uncertain. The germline CDR1 and CDR2 sequences are SGHTA and FQGTGA. V lost 2 bases, J lost 5 bases, and 9 bases lay in between. This CDR3 is built from 13 residues. The CDR3 DNA sequence: TGTGCCAGCAGCTTAGATGCAGATTATGGCTACACCTTC. It is translated as CASSLDADYGYTF.

The chain employs TRBV5-1 and TRBJ2-7; 8 bases fit TRBD1. Germline lookup yields CDR1 SGHRS and CDR2 YFSETQ. The CDR3 has 16 residues. V gave up 4 bases and J gave up 0 bases; unmatched junction bases: 9. The CDR3 is CASSVTGTGFSYEQYF. The CDR3 coding sequence is TGCGCCAGCAGCGTTACCGGGACAGGCTTCTCCTACGAGCAGTACTTC.

This clone came up once. The gene calls are TRBV5-1 and TRBJ2-1; 11 bases align to TRBD1. The CDR3 contains 16 residues. The V and J ends lost 4 bases and 7 bases, in that order; junction bases with no gene match: 10. Looked up from germline, CDR1 is SGHRS and CDR2 is YFSETQ. CDR3 amino acids: CASSPGGTGGTNEQFF. CDR3 nucleotide sequence: TGCGCCAGCAGCCCGGGGGGGACAGGGGGGACGAATGAGCAGTTCTTC. Full variable domain (outside the CDR3, taken from reference TRBV5-1 and TRBJ2-1): KAGVTQTPRYLIKTRGQQVTLSCSPISGHRSVSWYQQTPGQGLQFLFEYFSETQRNKGNFPGRFSGRQFSNSRSEMNVSTLELGDSALYLCASSPGGTGGTNEQFFGPGTRLTVL.

This chain uses TRBV10-3 with TRBJ1-2, with 8 positions matching TRBD1. V was pared by 10 bases and J by 4 bases, with 8 bases of the junction left unmatched. Per the germline V gene, CDR1 is ENHRY and CDR2 is SYGVKD. The CDR3 consists of 13 residues. CDR3 residues: CASRSTGVYGYTF. The CDR3 nucleotides are TGTGCCAGCAGGTCGACAGGGGTCTATGGCTACACCTTC.

This chain uses TRBV27 with TRBJ2-3; TRBD1 matches at 9 bases. V was clipped by 5 bases and J by 2 bases; unmatched bases: 14. This CDR3 has 18 residues. Germline assignment: CDR1 MNHEY and CDR2 SMNVEV (reference sequence). This CDR3 is CASSRPSKQGALTDTQYF. CDR3 DNA sequence: TGTGCCAGCAGTCGACCGTCAAAACAGGGGGCCCTCACAGATACGCAGTATTTT.

V gene TRBV7-2 combines with J gene TRBJ2-5; 9 nucleotides line up with TRBD2. The CDR3 has 16 amino acids. The ends lost 1 base at V and 4 bases at J; junction bases unmatched: 7. Germline lookup yields CDR1 SGHTA and CDR2 FQGNSA. CDR3 sequence reads: CASSLGRGGRRETQYF. CDR3 DNA: TGTGCCAGCAGCTTAGGGCGGGGGGGCCGTCGAGAGACCCAGTACTTC. Together with reference TRBV7-2 and TRBJ2-5, the CDR3 gives the full variable domain: GAGVSQSPSNKVTEKGKDVELRCDPISGHTALYWYRQSLGQGLEFLIYFQGNSAPDKSGLPSDRFSAERTGGSVSTLTIQRTQQEDSAVYLCASSLGRGGRRETQYFGPGTRLLVL.

This clone appeared a few times. The V gene is TRBV5-1, the J gene TRBJ1-6, with 7 bases that match TRBD1. CDR3 size: 16 residues. CDR1 is SGHRS, CDR2 YFSETQ, per germline. J lost 5 bases, V lost 4 bases, and 9 bases had no gene match. The CDR3 spells CASSVNPQGDNSPLHF. CDR3 sequence (DNA): TGCGCCAGCAGCGTAAATCCTCAGGGGGATAATTCACCCCTCCACTTT.

V usage is TRBV11-2 and J usage is TRBJ2-5, with D perhaps TRBD1 (7 bases). The germline V gene encodes CDR1 SGHAT and CDR2 FQNNGV. Trimming removed 2 bases at V and 5 bases at J, with 12 bases between. This CDR3 has 14 residues. The CDR3 bases are TGTGCCAGCAGCTTAAGGAGGGGGCGTGAGACCCAGTACTTC. Residues: CASSLRRGRETQYF. The full variable domain, completed using reference TRBV11-2 and TRBJ2-5, is EAGVAQSPRYKIIEKRQSVAFWCNPISGHATLYWYQQILGQGPKLLIQFQNNGVVDDSQLPKDRFSAERLKGVDSTLKIQPAKLEDSAVYLCASSLRRGRETQYFGPGTRLLVL.

This chain connects TRBV29-1 to TRBJ2-1; 12 bases align to TRBD2. CDR1 is SQVTM, CDR2 ANQGSEA, per germline. The J segment lost 9 bases and the V segment lost 8 bases, leaving 11 bases of the junction unmatched. The CDR3 sequence is 14 residues long. For the CDR3, the DNA is TGCAGCTACCTTAACCGGGGACTAGCGGGTGAGCAGTTCTTC. Translating it yields CSYLNRGLAGEQFF.

The chain joins TRBV5-5 to TRBJ1-2; 8 nucleotides align to TRBD1. V shed 0 bases and J 1 base; nucleotides not matched to a gene: 11. Per the germline V gene, CDR1 is SGHKS and CDR2 is YYEKEE (reference sequence). This CDR3 spans 18 amino acids. The DNA of the CDR3 is TGTGCCAGCAGCTTGGGGCCGGGACAGGAGAGGTTTAACTATGGCTACACCTTC. It is translated as CASSLGPGQERFNYGYTF.

This clone was counted a few times. Other nucleotide sequences in the sample specify the same CDR3. The chain couples TRBV9 to TRBJ1-2, with 8 bases aligning to TRBD1. Per germline, CDR1 SGDLS and CDR2 YYNGEE. J gave up 3 bases and V 4 bases, and 5 bases lay outside the gene matches. CDR3 length: 14 amino acids. CDR3 in DNA: TGTGCCAGCAGCCCAGGACAGGGTGACTATGGCTACACCTTC. This sequence encodes CASSPGQGDYGYTF.

This sequence joins TRBV14 and TRBJ2-5; TRBD1 agrees at 7 bases. Trimming took 3 bases from V and 6 from J; bases not matched to a gene: 16. This CDR3 comprises 17 residues. Germline loops: CDR1 SGHDN, CDR2 FVKESK. The CDR3 sequence is CASSHKQGDTLGKTQYF. CDR3 nucleotide sequence: TGTGCCAGCAGCCACAAGCAGGGGGATACCCTTGGAAAGACCCAGTACTTC.

This rearrangement joins TRBV19 to TRBJ2-6; D is perhaps TRBD2 (7 bases). V shed 2 bases and J shed 0 bases, with 14 bases lying between them. The germline gives CDR1 LNHDA, CDR2 SQIVND (reference sequence). The CDR3 extends over 18 amino acids. The CDR3: CASSISKGGVSGANVLTF. CDR3 in DNA: TGTGCCAGTAGTATAAGTAAGGGGGGGGTCTCTGGGGCCAACGTCCTGACTTTC.

The V gene is TRBV5-1, the J gene TRBJ1-6, with D hard to call. This CDR3 contains 15 residues. Trimming shortened V by 1 base and J by 8 bases, and 13 bases separated the two germline ends. Germline CDR1 is SGHRS and CDR2 is YFSETQ. The CDR3 nucleotides read TGCGCCAGCAGCTTGTCACCGGGGAAGGATTCACCCCTCCACTTT. Encoded protein: CASSLSPGKDSPLHF.

The chain has TRBV7-2 and TRBJ1-5; TRBD1 matches at 8 bases. CDR1 is SGHTA and CDR2 is FQGNSA in the germline V gene. Unmatched junction bases numbered 6, after V lost 1 base and J lost 4 bases. CDR3 size: 16 residues. This CDR3 is CASSLESRGRNQPQHF. As DNA, the CDR3 is TGTGCCAGCAGCTTAGAGAGCAGGGGGCGTAATCAGCCCCAGCATTTT.

The chain has TRBV11-2 and TRBJ1-1, with 8 bases fitting TRBD1. V was clipped by 3 bases and J by 8 bases; unmatched bases: 8. The CDR3 length is 14 residues. CDR1 is SGHAT, CDR2 FQNNGV, per germline. CDR3 loop: CASSFPGGLREAFF. As DNA, the CDR3 is TGTGCCAGCAGCTTTCCAGGGGGCCTTAGGGAAGCTTTCTTT.

This chain uses TRBV5-1 with TRBJ1-1; 8 bases map to TRBD1. CDR1 and CDR2 from the germline V gene are SGHRS and YFSETQ. This CDR3 is built from 15 residues. Trimming took 4 bases from V and 0 from J; bases not matched to a gene: 5. The CDR3 loop reads CASSNAQGVNTEAFF. The CDR3 region has the DNA TGCGCCAGCAGCAACGCACAGGGGGTGAACACTGAAGCTTTCTTT. Based on the CDR3 plus reference TRBV5-1 and TRBJ1-1, the full variable domain is KAGVTQTPRYLIKTRGQQVTLSCSPISGHRSVSWYQQTPGQGLQFLFEYFSETQRNKGNFPGRFSGRQFSNSRSEMNVSTLELGDSALYLCASSNAQGVNTEAFFGQGTRLTVV.

This clone came up once. The CDR3 loop reads CASSSTETGELFF. The CDR3 bases are TGTGCCAGCAGCTCTACGGAGACCGGGGAGCTGTTTTTT. V is TRBV7-9 and J is TRBJ2-2; D unresolved. This CDR3 has 13 residues. Trimming took 4 bases from V and 5 from J, leaving 8 bases between them. Germline assignment: CDR1 SEHNR and CDR2 FQNEAQ (reference sequence).

The chain joins TRBV28 to TRBJ2-5; TRBD2 agrees at 11 bases. The J call is uncertain, as TRBJ2-7 better fits the DNA end. The CDR3 runs 14 residues. The V gene's germline CDR1 is MDHEN and CDR2 SYDVKM. As DNA, the CDR3 is TGTGCCAGCAGCCTTAGCGGGGGGGCTTACGAGCAGTACTTC. Its translation: CASSLSGGAYEQYF.

The chain links TRBV2 to TRBJ2-7, with 10 bases matching TRBD1. Germline CDR1 is SNHLY and CDR2 is FYNNEI. Losses at the gene ends were 4 bases for V and 7 bases for J; bases not matched to a gene: 4. The CDR3 runs to 13 residues. CDR3 region: CASSGQGASEQYF. The CDR3 DNA sequence: TGTGCCAGCAGTGGACAGGGGGCAAGTGAGCAGTACTTC.

The rearrangement uses TRBV5-1 and TRBJ1-4; tentatively, D is TRBD1 (5 bases). The CDR3 has 14 amino acids. Trimming left V 0 bases short and J 4 bases short, with 7 bases between. Germline CDR1 is SGHRS and CDR2 is YFSETQ. CDR3 DNA: TGCGCCAGCAGCTTGGGACAGAATAATGAAAAACTGTTTTTT. Its translation is CASSLGQNNEKLFF.

V gene TRBV15 combines with J gene TRBJ1-1, with TRBD1 identical over 7 bases. Germline V lookup: CDR1 LNHNV, CDR2 YYDKDF (reference sequence). With V trimmed by 3 bases and J by 12 bases, 7 bases remained unmatched. This CDR3 has 12 amino acids. The CDR3 DNA reads as TGTGCCACCAGCAGGGGGACAGTCGGACCTTTCTTT. Its protein product is CATSRGTVGPFF. The full variable domain, with the rest looked up from reference TRBV15 and TRBJ1-1, is DAMVIQNPRYQVTQFGKPVTLSCSQTLNHNVMYWYQQKSSQAPKLLFHYYDKDFNNEADTPDNFQSRRPNTSFCFLDIRSPGLGDTAMYLCATSRGTVGPFFGQGTRLTVV.

The chain links TRBV7-9 to TRBJ2-6; no reliable D call. Germline V gene sequence: CDR1 SEHNR, CDR2 FQNEAQ (reference sequence). The CDR3 contains 14 residues. With 5 bases removed from V and 2 bases from J, the gap between germline ends came to 7 bases. This CDR3 is CASSMQAGANVLTF. In nucleotides, the CDR3 is TGTGCCAGCAGCATGCAGGCTGGGGCCAACGTCCTGACTTTC.

The genes are TRBV4-2 and TRBJ1-1; 9 nucleotides match TRBD1. This CDR3 is 17 amino acids long. J was trimmed by 0 bases and V by 1 base; bases with no gene match: 6. Per germline, CDR1 LGHNA and CDR2 YNFKEQ. CDR3 DNA: TGTGCCAGCAGCCAAGGTCCCGGGACAGGGTTGAACACTGAAGCTTTCTTT. Encoded protein: CASSQGPGTGLNTEAFF.

The chain links TRBV4-2 to TRBJ2-3; 10 bases map to TRBD2. The CDR3 spans 16 residues. Germline V gene lookup returns CDR1 LGHNA and CDR2 YNFKEQ. V gave up 1 base and J gave up 7 bases; unmatched junction bases: 8. The CDR3: CASSQGLAGGLNTQYF. The CDR3, as DNA: TGTGCCAGCAGCCAAGGTTTAGCGGGGGGCCTAAATACGCAGTATTTT.

The V call is TRBV11-1, the J call TRBJ1-2; the match to TRBD1 covers 9 bases. With V trimmed by 2 bases and J by 6 bases, 7 bases remained unmatched. This CDR3 has 15 residues. Looked up from germline, CDR1 is SGHAT and CDR2 is FQDESV (reference sequence). The CDR3 protein is CASSLPGQGSHGYTF. The CDR3 nucleotides read TGTGCCAGCAGCTTACCGGGACAGGGAAGCCATGGCTACACCTTC.